The sequence of this TCR beta chain was determined in a study of OX40 agonist ivuxolimab in advanced cancers. Study details: Partial responses, seen in three patients, involved one hepatocellular carcinoma and two cutaneous melanomas.

The method was immunoSEQ multiplex PCR; TCRdb's version includes in-frame clones alone and lacks a portion of them. Here the sample spans under 95,000 clones, around 84% being singletons. CDR3 length: 13 amino acids. The V gene's germline CDR1 is SGHRS and CDR2 YFSETQ. This clone was counted a single time. Its cognate antigen is unknown. The junction and the germline gene differ at one end; a read error may be behind it. Study observations and caveats: CD4+ T cells averaged fewer expanded clones than CD8+ T cells.

The TCR was taken from an adult with an advanced solid tumor such as melanoma, head and neck, liver or kidney cancer. V gene TRBV5-1 combines with J gene TRBJ1-5; no clear D gene. The material was CD4+ or CD8+ T cells sorted from blood, obtained in a trial of the OX40 agonist ivuxolimab. CDR3 amino acids: CASSLDSDQPQHF. Written as DNA, the CDR3 is TGCGCCAGCAGCTTGGATAGCGATCAGCCCCAGCATTTT.